This TCR beta chain was recorded in a study of OX40 agonist ivuxolimab in advanced cancers. Method: immunoSEQ multiplex PCR; TCRdb's copy keeps in-frame clones and lacks some. The data hold about 79,000 clones, with approximately 80% observed a single time. V was clipped by 10 bases and J by 4 bases; unmatched bases: 14. The CDR3 consists of 15 residues. Germline-derived CDR1 and CDR2 are SGHNT and YYREEE (reference sequence). This clone has a handful of counts. The chain links TRBV5-4 to TRBJ2-1, with 7 bases identical to TRBD2. This clonotype originated in an adult with an advanced solid tumor such as melanoma, head and neck, liver or kidney cancer. The sequences come from CD4+ or CD8+ T cells sorted from blood, collected in a trial of the OX40 agonist ivuxolimab. CDR3 DNA sequence: TGTGCCTACCGGGGAGGGCCGAATTCATACAATGAGCAGTTCTTC. Translation gives CAYRGGPNSYNEQFF. The complete variable domain, with remaining parts taken from reference TRBV5-4 and TRBJ2-1, reads ETGVTQSPTHLIKTRGQQVTLRCSSQSGHNTVSWYQQALGQGPQFIFQYYREEENGRGNFPPRFSGLQFPNYSSELNVNALELDDSALYLCAYRGGPNSYNEQFFGPGTRLTVL.